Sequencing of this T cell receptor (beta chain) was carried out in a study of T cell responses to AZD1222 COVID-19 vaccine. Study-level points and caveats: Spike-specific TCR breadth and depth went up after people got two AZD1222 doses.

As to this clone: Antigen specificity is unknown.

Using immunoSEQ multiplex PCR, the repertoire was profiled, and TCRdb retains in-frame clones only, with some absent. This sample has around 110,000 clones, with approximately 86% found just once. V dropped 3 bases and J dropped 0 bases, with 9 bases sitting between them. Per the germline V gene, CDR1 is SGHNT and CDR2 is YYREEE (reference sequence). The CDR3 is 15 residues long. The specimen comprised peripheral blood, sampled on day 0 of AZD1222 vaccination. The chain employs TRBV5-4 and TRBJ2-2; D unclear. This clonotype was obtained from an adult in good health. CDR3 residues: CASSSARTNTGELFF. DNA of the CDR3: TGTGCCAGCAGCTCAGCGAGGACGAACACCGGGGAGCTGTTTTTT.